The subject of this entry is one TCR beta chain. Authors' processing steps: Reference gene primer amplification in the assay estimated nucleated cell counts. Using immunoSEQ multiplex PCR, the repertoire was profiled, and TCRdb retains in-frame clones only, with some absent. V and J calls and clone size are copied from that table; D and trimming were computed from the DNA. The sample holds around 55,000 clones, approximately 90% seen once. This entry belongs to a study of blood T cell repertoires in COVID-19. Trimming cost V 0 bases and J 3 bases, with 17 bases left between them. The CDR3 has 18 amino acids. The germline V gene encodes CDR1 LGHNA and CDR2 YSLEER.

The sample consisted of peripheral blood. This receptor was identified in a man aged 55 to 70 with acute or convalescent COVID-19. This chain links TRBV4-3 with TRBJ1-4; TRBD1 is a possible D gene (5 bases). CDR3 sequence reads: CASSQDGGQGVSNEKLFF. The CDR3 DNA reads as TGCGCCAGCAGCCAAGATGGAGGGCAGGGAGTATCTAATGAAAAACTGTTTTTT.